Presented here are 23 T cell receptor beta chains from one specimen sequenced in a study of post-analysis software for immune sequencing data. Study findings and constraints: A handful of TRBV segments occurring more often in patients than controls included TRBV5-6, TRBV5-1 and TRBV20-1.

These TCRs' antigens remain unknown. Unique molecular identifiers were present in the TCR beta cDNA libraries. MiXCR, run by TCRdb on the PCR reads, gives a single entry per CDR3 protein. This sample carries about 680,000 distinct CDR3 sequences, 55% to 70% of them seen once, and the ten largest clones take roughly 12%. What was sequenced was blood. The receptor set was obtained from a girl aged 2-10 years with multiple sclerosis.

The V call is TRBV7-8, the J call TRBJ2-1; TRBD2 agrees at 16 bases. V gave up 5 bases and J gave up 7 bases; unmatched junction bases: 2. CDR3 length equals 15 residues. From germline, CDR1 is SGHVS and CDR2 FQNEAQ. In DNA, the CDR3 is TGTGCCAGCAGCAAGGGACTAGCGGGAGGGAATGAGCAGTTCTTC. Amino acids: CASSKGLAGGNEQFF.

J is TRBJ1-1 and V is TRBV29-1; D not resolved. CDR3 length equals 13 residues. Trimming removed 4 bases from V and 3 bases from J, with 12 bases in between. Germline assignment: CDR1 SQVTM and CDR2 ANQGSEA. The CDR3 is CSVVRPLDTEAFF. The CDR3 nucleotides read TGCAGCGTTGTCAGGCCCTTGGACACTGAAGCTTTCTTT.

This chain joins TRBV12-3 or TRBV12-4 and TRBJ2-7; the match to TRBD2 covers 10 bases. The ends lost 8 bases at V and 5 bases at J; junction bases unmatched: 9. The CDR3 is 14 residues long. This CDR3 is CASRASGSFNEQYF. In DNA form, the CDR3 reads TGTGCCAGCCGCGCTAGCGGGAGTTTCAACGAGCAGTACTTC.

The V gene is TRBV20-1, the J gene TRBJ1-6, with 7 bases that match TRBD1. From germline, CDR1 is DFQATT and CDR2 SNEGSKA (reference sequence). There are 15 residues in the CDR3. Trimming removed 6 bases from V and 10 bases from J; junction bases left unmatched: 15. CDR3 in amino acids: CSAPGQPFNRSPLHF. The CDR3 region has the DNA TGCAGTGCCCCGGGACAGCCGTTCAACAGGTCACCCCTCCACTTT.

This clonotype turned up a few times. This chain links TRBV12-3 or TRBV12-4 with TRBJ2-1; 8 bases agree with TRBD2. The CDR3 has 18 residues. V trimming: 3 bases; J trimming: 1 base; junction bases outside the gene matches: 11. Here the CDR3 DNA reads TGTGCCAGCAGTTTCGCCGGGAGGGCCGTAACGTCCTACAATGAGCAGTTCTTC. This sequence encodes CASSFAGRAVTSYNEQFF.

V usage is TRBV7-9 and J usage is TRBJ2-3; 7 bases line up with TRBD1. In germline, CDR1 is SEHNR, CDR2 FQNEAQ (reference sequence). The ends lost 6 bases at V and 2 bases at J; junction bases unmatched: 8. The CDR3 covers 15 residues. CDR3 sequence reads: CASSPRTGSTDTQYF. The CDR3 nucleotides are TGTGCCAGCAGTCCCCGGACAGGCTCCACAGATACGCAGTATTTT.

The chain carries TRBV20-1 and TRBJ2-7, with D unresolved. The length of the CDR3 is 13 residues. Germline V gene data show CDR1 as DFQATT and CDR2 as SNEGSKA (reference sequence). The V gene lost 3 bases and the J gene lost 2 bases, with 11 bases spanning the gap. CDR3 bases: TGCAGTGCTAGTGGCGCGGAACCCTACGAGCAGTACTTC. This gives the protein CSASGAEPYEQYF.

The J gene is TRBJ2-5, the V gene TRBV12-3 or TRBV12-4; the D gene is possibly TRBD2 (6 bases). The J call may be in error: the DNA end matches TRBJ2-7 better. The CDR3 extends over 12 amino acids. CDR3 nucleotides: TGTGCCAGCAGTTTGAGGAGGGGCGAGCAGTACTTC. Residues: CASSLRRGEQYF.

The chain joins TRBV10-3 to TRBJ1-1; possibly TRBD1 for D (5 bases). This CDR3 comprises 13 residues. The germline gives CDR1 ENHRY, CDR2 SYGVKD. CDR3 loop: CASLGPQNTEAFF. CDR3 bases: TGTGCAAGCTTGGGACCGCAGAACACTGAAGCTTTCTTT.

This clonotype appeared a few times. This chain connects TRBV7-8 to TRBJ2-3; maybe TRBD2 (7 bases). The V end was cut by 7 bases, the J end by 2 bases, with 22 bases between. The CDR3 is made up of 17 amino acids. Per the germline V gene, CDR1 is SGHVS and CDR2 is FQNEAQ. CDR3 DNA sequence: TGTGCCAGCACCGAAGAGGGGGGAGGGGCCTCCACAGATACGCAGTATTTT. Translating gives CASTEEGGGASTDTQYF.

V gene TRBV10-3 combines with J gene TRBJ1-2; D remains ambiguous. In germline, CDR1 is ENHRY, CDR2 SYGVKD. The V and J ends lost 2 bases and 1 base respectively, with 2 bases between them. This CDR3 is built from 12 residues. The CDR3 spells CAISEGNYGYTF. The CDR3 DNA sequence: TGTGCCATCAGTGAGGGTAACTATGGCTACACCTTC.

This clonotype came up a few times. The chain joins TRBV7-9 to TRBJ2-5; no clear D gene. CDR3 length: 13 amino acids. CDR1 is SEHNR and CDR2 is FQNEAQ in the germline V gene (reference sequence). V gave up 5 bases and J gave up 0 bases, with 7 bases separating them. CDR3 sequence: CASSPRYQETQYF. The DNA of the CDR3 is TGTGCCAGCAGCCCGAGATACCAAGAGACCCAGTACTTC.

V gene TRBV7-9 combines with J gene TRBJ2-4; the match to TRBD2 covers 9 bases. The germline CDR1 and CDR2 sequences are SEHNR and FQNEAQ (reference sequence). This CDR3 is built from 16 residues. Unmatched junction bases numbered 9, after V lost 5 bases and J lost 4 bases. This chain's CDR3 is CASSPFGGGEKNIQYF. CDR3 nucleotides: TGTGCCAGCAGCCCTTTTGGCGGGGGGGAAAAAAACATTCAGTACTTC.

The chain is built from TRBV5-1 and TRBJ2-7, with D unresolved. The CDR3 is 15 amino acids. V lost 4 bases and J lost 4, with 18 bases in between. The germline V gene encodes CDR1 SGHRS and CDR2 YFSETQ. The CDR3 nucleotides read TGCGCCAGCAGCATCGGACCTATTGATGCGTACGAGCAGTACTTC. Translated, it gives CASSIGPIDAYEQYF.

This clonotype was observed once. The V gene is TRBV7-2, the J gene TRBJ2-1; 11 nucleotides agree with TRBD2. This CDR3 contains 15 residues. CDR1 is SGHTA, CDR2 FQGNSA, per germline. Trimming at V came to 2 bases and at J to 8 bases, leaving 5 bases not matched to a gene. The CDR3 coding sequence is TGTGCCAGCAGCTTATTAGCGGGAGGGCACGATGAGCAGTTCTTC. It yields the protein CASSLLAGGHDEQFF.

As for this clonotype: The junction shows a germline mismatch at one end, possibly a read error. The chain is built from TRBV6-5 and TRBJ2-3, with D possibly TRBD1 on 5 matching bases. The CDR3 spans 16 residues. CDR1 is MNHEY and CDR2 is SVGAGI in the germline V gene. CDR3 coding DNA: TGTGCCAGCAGTTACTCGATCATCCAGGGTTCGGATAAGCAGTATTTT. It encodes CASSYSIIQGSDKQYF.

This rearrangement joins TRBV6-6 to TRBJ2-4, with 11 positions matching TRBD1. The J call is in doubt because the DNA end fits TRBJ2-7 better. Germline V CDR1 and CDR2: MNHNY, SVGAGI (reference sequence). This CDR3 has 17 residues. The CDR3: CASSSTSTGTGGGEQYF. The DNA for the CDR3 is TGTGCCAGCAGTTCGACATCAACCGGGACAGGGGGAGGCGAGCAGTACTTC.

Written as DNA, the CDR3 is TGTGCCAGCAGCCAGGGAGCAGGCAATGAGCAGTTCTTC. Protein sequence: CASSQGAGNEQFF. The chain uses TRBV13 and TRBJ2-1, with D perhaps being TRBD1 or TRBD2 (5 bases each). Germline-derived CDR1 and CDR2 are PRHDT and FYEKMQ (reference sequence). This CDR3 contains 13 residues. Trimming removed 5 bases from V and 6 bases from J, with 11 bases in between.

The chain is built from TRBV21-1 and TRBJ2-5; the D call of TRBD2 is as the table states it, not checked on the DNA. TRBV21-1 is shown as a pseudogene. This CDR3 is 22 amino acids long. The CDR3 nucleotides are TGTGCCAGTAGCGGCACGAACAGGGGGAACATTAAGCGGGAGGGTCAGCAAGAGACCCAGTACTTC. Residues: CASSGTNRGNIKREGQQETQYF.

This sequence joins TRBV12-3 or TRBV12-4 and TRBJ2-1, with 9 bases that match TRBD2. V lost 4 bases, J lost 3 bases, and 4 bases stayed unmatched. There are 15 residues in the CDR3. CDR3 residues: CASSSAGGFYNEQFF. The CDR3 nucleotides read TGTGCCAGCAGTTCAGCGGGAGGTTTCTACAATGAGCAGTTCTTC.

The chain employs TRBV6-4 and TRBJ2-1; possible D gene TRBD1, 7 bases. The CDR3 runs 16 residues. Germline CDR1 MRHNA, CDR2 SNTAGT. Trimming stripped 10 bases from V and 0 bases from J, with 19 bases between. The DNA for the CDR3 is TGTGCCACGTCAGGGGGGTTAACTTTCTCCTACAATGAGCAGTTCTTC. Amino acid sequence: CATSGGLTFSYNEQFF.

The CDR3 reads CASSEFDRYNEQFF. CDR3 coding DNA: TGTGCCAGCAGTGAATTCGACAGGTACAATGAGCAGTTCTTC. This chain joins TRBV25-1 and TRBJ2-1, with a weak D call TRBD1 (6 bases). V dropped 1 base and J dropped 4 bases, with 8 bases sitting between them. CDR1 and CDR2 from the germline V gene are MGHDK and SYGVNS. This CDR3 is built from 14 residues. The entire variable domain, with the rest obtained from reference TRBV25-1 and TRBJ2-1, is as follows: EADIYQTPRYLVIGTGKKITLECSQTMGHDKMYWYQQDPGMELHLIHYSYGVNSTEKGDLSSESTVSRIRTEHFPLTLESARPSHTSQYLCASSEFDRYNEQFFGPGTRLTVL.

The chain links TRBV6-2 or TRBV6-3 to TRBJ2-1; TRBD1 agrees at 7 bases. The CDR3 consists of 13 residues. Per germline, CDR1 MNHEY and CDR2 SVGEGT. The V segment lost 4 bases and the J segment 10 bases; nucleotides outside the gene matches: 7. The CDR3 coding sequence is TGTGCCAGCAGTTTCCTCGGACAGGCCGAGCAGTTCTTC. It translates to CASSFLGQAEQFF.